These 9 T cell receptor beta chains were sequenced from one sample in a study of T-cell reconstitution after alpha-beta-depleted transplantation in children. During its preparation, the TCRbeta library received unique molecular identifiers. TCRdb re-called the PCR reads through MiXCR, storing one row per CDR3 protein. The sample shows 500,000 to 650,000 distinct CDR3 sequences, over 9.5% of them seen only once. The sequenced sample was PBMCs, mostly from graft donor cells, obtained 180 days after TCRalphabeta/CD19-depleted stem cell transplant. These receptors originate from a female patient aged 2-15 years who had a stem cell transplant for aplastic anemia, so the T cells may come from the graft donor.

The CDR3 DNA reads as TGCGCCAGCAGCCAAGAGGAGCTAGCGGGAAGGGGGCAGTTCTTC. This encodes CASSQEELAGRGQFF. The chain employs TRBV4-1 and TRBJ2-1; 9 positions match TRBD2. Trimming removed 0 bases from V and 12 bases from J; junction bases left unmatched: 9. There are 15 residues in the CDR3. The germline V gene encodes CDR1 MGHRA and CDR2 YSYEKL.

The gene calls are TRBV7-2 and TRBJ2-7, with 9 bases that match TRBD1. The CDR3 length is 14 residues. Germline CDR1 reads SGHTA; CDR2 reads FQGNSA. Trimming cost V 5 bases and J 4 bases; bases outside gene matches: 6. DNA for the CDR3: TGTGCCAGCAGCCGCGGGACAGGGTTGTACGAGCAGTACTTC. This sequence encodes CASSRGTGLYEQYF.

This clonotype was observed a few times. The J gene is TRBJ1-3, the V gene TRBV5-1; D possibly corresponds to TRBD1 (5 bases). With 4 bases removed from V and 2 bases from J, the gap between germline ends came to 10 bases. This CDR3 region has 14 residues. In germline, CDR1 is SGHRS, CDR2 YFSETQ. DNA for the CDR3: TGCGCCAGCAGCATGAGGGGTGCTGGAAACACCATATATTTT. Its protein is CASSMRGAGNTIYF.

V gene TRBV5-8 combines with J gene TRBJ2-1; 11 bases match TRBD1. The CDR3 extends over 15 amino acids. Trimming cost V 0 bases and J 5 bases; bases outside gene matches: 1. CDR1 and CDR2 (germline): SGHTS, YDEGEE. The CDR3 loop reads CASSLVGQGDNEQFF. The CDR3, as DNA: TGTGCCAGCAGCTTGGTGGGACAGGGGGACAATGAGCAGTTCTTC.

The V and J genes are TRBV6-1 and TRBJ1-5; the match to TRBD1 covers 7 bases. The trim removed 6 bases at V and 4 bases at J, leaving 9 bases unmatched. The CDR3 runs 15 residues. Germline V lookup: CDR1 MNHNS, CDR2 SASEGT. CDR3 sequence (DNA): TGTGCCAGCAGCTTTGACAGGGCCCGAAATCAGCCCCAGCATTTT. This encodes CASSFDRARNQPQHF.

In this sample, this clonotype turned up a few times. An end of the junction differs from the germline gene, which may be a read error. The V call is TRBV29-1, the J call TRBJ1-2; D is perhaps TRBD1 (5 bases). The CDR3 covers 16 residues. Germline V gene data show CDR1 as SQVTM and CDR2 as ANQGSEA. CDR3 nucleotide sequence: TGCAGCGTTGAAGGGCCCAGGGATCGGATCCTCAATGGCTGCACCTTC. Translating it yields CSVEGPRDRILNGCTF.

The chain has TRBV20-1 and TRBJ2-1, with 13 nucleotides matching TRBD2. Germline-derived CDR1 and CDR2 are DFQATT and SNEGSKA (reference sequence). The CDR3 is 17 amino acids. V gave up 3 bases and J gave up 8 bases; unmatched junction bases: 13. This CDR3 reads CSASPLLAGGPRDEQFF. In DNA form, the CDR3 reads TGCAGTGCTAGCCCCCTACTAGCGGGAGGGCCAAGGGATGAGCAGTTCTTC.

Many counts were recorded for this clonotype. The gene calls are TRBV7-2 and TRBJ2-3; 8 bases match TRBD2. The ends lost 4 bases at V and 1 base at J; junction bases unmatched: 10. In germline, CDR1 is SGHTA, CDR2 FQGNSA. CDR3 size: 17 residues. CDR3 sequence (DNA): TGTGCCAGCAGCTCTTGGGAGCGGGGGTGGGGCACAGATACGCAGTATTTT. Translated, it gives CASSSWERGWGTDTQYF.

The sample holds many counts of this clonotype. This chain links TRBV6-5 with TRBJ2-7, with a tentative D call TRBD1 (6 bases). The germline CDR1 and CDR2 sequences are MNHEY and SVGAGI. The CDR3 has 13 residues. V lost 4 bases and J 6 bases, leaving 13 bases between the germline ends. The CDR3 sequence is CASSSSTGLEQYF. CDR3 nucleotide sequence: TGTGCCAGCAGTTCATCAACAGGGCTCGAGCAGTACTTC.